The clone carrying this T cell receptor (beta chain) was detected many times. Its antigen remains unknown. The CDR3 is 18 amino acids. Trimming pared 6 bases from V and 0 bases from J, leaving 21 bases between. This entry is derived from a study of T cells in Graves' hyperthyroidism and ophthalmopathy. Overall study findings and caveats: Stable hyperthyroidism was told apart from ophthalmopathy by a model built on 13 V-J features. Within blood appeared most thyroid clonotypes that had expanded above 0.001.

Reasons for excluding patients were uncontrolled infection, other autoimmune disease, pregnancy or lactation. Fresh peripheral blood, around 9.2 ml of it, supplied the PBMCs. It was RNA transcripts that yielded the amplified TCR beta CDR3 regions. HTBI primers drove first-round RT-PCR of the TCR CDR3. From the multiplex PCR reads, TCRdb called clonotypes with MiXCR, one entry per CDR3 protein. The sample yields under 500,000 distinct CDR3 sequences, around 15% seen once. This TCR was recovered from a man aged 50-60 years with Graves' ophthalmopathy. Specimen: blood. J is TRBJ1-3 and V is TRBV12-3 or TRBV12-4; possible D gene TRBD1, 5 bases. Written as DNA, the CDR3 is TGTGCCAGCAGCTCCCATTCCAATACCGGGGCCTCTGGAAACACCATATATTTT. The encoded protein is CASSSHSNTGASGNTIYF.